A selection of T cell receptor beta chains follows, all from one sample in a study of blood T cell repertoires in COVID-19. Clones were read by immunoSEQ multiplex PCR, and TCRdb kept only the in-frame ones, dropping some. The top ten clones hold around 3% of a sample with some 48,000 clones, over 75% of them seen once. The sample consisted of peripheral blood. Receptors were obtained from a man aged 50-60 years with active COVID-19. CDR3s include the opening cysteine and the closing phenylalanine or tryptophan. Each record gives: D gene, CDR3 length, clone size, V gene, J gene, CDR3 DNA, CDR3 protein. D genes are given only for firm matches. Rows may omit the clone size; those that give it use once, few, many or a size class.

d_call: NA; cdr3_length: 14; clone_size: once; v_call: TRBV27; j_call: TRBJ1-1; cdr3_nt: TGTGCCAGCAGTTCGCTGCAGTTGAACACTGAAGCTTTCTTT; cdr3_aa: CASSSLQLNTEAFF
d_call: NA; cdr3_length: 12; clone_size: NA; v_call: TRBV6-6; j_call: TRBJ2-2; cdr3_nt: TGTGCCAGTTTCAGGGGAATCGGGGAGCTGTTTTTT; cdr3_aa: CASFRGIGELFF
d_call: TRBD1; cdr3_length: 14; clone_size: NA; v_call: TRBV6-6; j_call: TRBJ1-1; cdr3_nt: TGTGCCAGCAGTTTGACAGGGGACGTCACTGAAGCTTTCTTT; cdr3_aa: CASSLTGDVTEAFF
d_call: NA; cdr3_length: 15; clone_size: NA; v_call: TRBV9; j_call: TRBJ1-2; cdr3_nt: TGTGCCAGCAGCGCAAAGCCCACAGGAAACTATGGCTACACCTTC; cdr3_aa: CASSAKPTGNYGYTF
d_call: TRBD2; cdr3_length: 16; clone_size: NA; v_call: TRBV7-3; j_call: TRBJ2-3; cdr3_nt: TGTGCCAGCAGCGCCTTAGCGGGACGACTCGGAGATACGCAGTATTTT; cdr3_aa: CASSALAGRLGDTQYF
d_call: TRBD1; cdr3_length: 16; clone_size: NA; v_call: TRBV15; j_call: TRBJ2-5; cdr3_nt: TGTGCCACCAGCAGAGGGGACAGGGGTAAGGGAGAGACCCAGTACTTC; cdr3_aa: CATSRGDRGKGETQYF
d_call: TRBD2; cdr3_length: 15; clone_size: NA; v_call: TRBV9; j_call: TRBJ2-1; cdr3_nt: TGTGCCAGCAGCGTAGCCAGCGGGGGGGCCTATGAGCAGTTCTTC; cdr3_aa: CASSVASGGAYEQFF
d_call: TRBD1; cdr3_length: 15; clone_size: NA; v_call: TRBV2; j_call: TRBJ2-4; cdr3_nt: TGTGCCAGCAGTGAAAGGACAGGGATCTCTAGCATTCAGTACTTC; cdr3_aa: CASSERTGISSIQYF
d_call: TRBD1; cdr3_length: 14; clone_size: NA; v_call: TRBV4-2; j_call: TRBJ2-4; cdr3_nt: TGTGCCAGCAGCCAAGGACAGGGGGCGAACATTCAGTACTTC; cdr3_aa: CASSQGQGANIQYF
d_call: NA; cdr3_length: 13; clone_size: NA; v_call: TRBV7-9; j_call: TRBJ1-1; cdr3_nt: TGTGCCAGCAGCCGCGGGGGGGACGCTGAAGCTTTCTTT; cdr3_aa: CASSRGGDAEAFF
d_call: TRBD1; cdr3_length: 15; clone_size: NA; v_call: TRBV19; j_call: TRBJ1-2; cdr3_nt: TGTGCCAGTAGTATCGGGCAGGGGGCGACCTATGGCTACACCTTC; cdr3_aa: CASSIGQGATYGYTF
d_call: NA; cdr3_length: 14; clone_size: NA; v_call: TRBV3-1/TRBV3-2; j_call: TRBJ2-1; cdr3_nt: TGTGCCAGCAGCCAAGCCCCCCCGGGGGACGCGCAGTTCTTC; cdr3_aa: CASSQAPPGDAQFF
d_call: NA; cdr3_length: 17; clone_size: NA; v_call: TRBV21-1; j_call: TRBJ2-3; cdr3_nt: TGTGCCAGCACCCGAGGACTAGCGGGGGACCTCACAGATACGCAGTATTTT; cdr3_aa: CASTRGLAGDLTDTQYF
d_call: TRBD1; cdr3_length: 15; clone_size: NA; v_call: TRBV6-5; j_call: TRBJ2-7; cdr3_nt: TGTGCCAGCAGTCGCAGGACAGGGATGGTCTACGAGCAGTACTTC; cdr3_aa: CASSRRTGMVYEQYF
d_call: NA; cdr3_length: 13; clone_size: NA; v_call: TRBV12-5; j_call: TRBJ2-5; cdr3_nt: TGTGCTAGTGGTTTCGGGTCCGGAGAGACCCAGTACTTC; cdr3_aa: CASGFGSGETQYF
d_call: TRBD2; cdr3_length: 19; clone_size: NA; v_call: TRBV11-2; j_call: TRBJ2-4; cdr3_nt: TGTGCCAGCAGCTCGGATGGGACTAAGCTATTACTAGCCAAAAACATTCAGTACTTC; cdr3_aa: CASSSDGTKLLLAKNIQYF
d_call: TRBD1; cdr3_length: 13; clone_size: once; v_call: TRBV2; j_call: TRBJ1-5; cdr3_nt: TGTGCCAGCAGTCTCACAGGGGATTGGCCCCAGCATTTT; cdr3_aa: CASSLTGDWPQHF
d_call: NA; cdr3_length: 12; clone_size: NA; v_call: TRBV19; j_call: TRBJ1-1; cdr3_nt: TGTGCCAGTAGTTTCCTGTCTACTGAAGCTTTCTTT; cdr3_aa: CASSFLSTEAFF
d_call: NA; cdr3_length: 16; clone_size: NA; v_call: TRBV7-2; j_call: TRBJ1-6; cdr3_nt: TGTGCCAGCAGCTTAGGCCTGACTACCTATAATTCACCCCTCCACTTT; cdr3_aa: CASSLGLTTYNSPLHF
d_call: NA; cdr3_length: 15; clone_size: NA; v_call: TRBV3-1/TRBV3-2; j_call: TRBJ1-1; cdr3_nt: TGTGCCAGCAGCCAAGATCGAGTAAGGAACACTGAAGCTTTCTTT; cdr3_aa: CASSQDRVRNTEAFF
d_call: TRBD1; cdr3_length: 16; clone_size: NA; v_call: TRBV7-2; j_call: TRBJ2-7; cdr3_nt: TGTGCCAGCAGCCAACCAAAGGGACAGCGAACCTACGAGCAGTACTTC; cdr3_aa: CASSQPKGQRTYEQYF
d_call: TRBD1; cdr3_length: 14; clone_size: NA; v_call: TRBV18; j_call: TRBJ2-3; cdr3_nt: TGTGCCAGCTCCCCTGTGAGGGGGCAAGATACGCAGTATTTT; cdr3_aa: CASSPVRGQDTQYF
d_call: TRBD2; cdr3_length: 15; clone_size: NA; v_call: TRBV28; j_call: TRBJ2-1; cdr3_nt: TGTGCCAGCAGTTCGCCGGGACTAGCGGGAGATGAGCAGTTCTTC; cdr3_aa: CASSSPGLAGDEQFF
d_call: NA; cdr3_length: 16; clone_size: NA; v_call: TRBV9; j_call: TRBJ2-7; cdr3_nt: TGTGCCAGCAATAGGGGCCCCGGCAGTCGTGAGGCCGAGCAGTACTTC; cdr3_aa: CASNRGPGSREAEQYF
d_call: NA; cdr3_length: 13; clone_size: NA; v_call: TRBV6-4; j_call: TRBJ1-1; cdr3_nt: TGTGCCAGCAGCCGAACAGGGAACACTGAAGCTTTCTTT; cdr3_aa: CASSRTGNTEAFF
d_call: TRBD2; cdr3_length: 15; clone_size: NA; v_call: TRBV7-3; j_call: TRBJ2-1; cdr3_nt: TGTGCCAGCAGCGCACGGGCGGGAGCCCTAAATGAGCAGTTCTTC; cdr3_aa: CASSARAGALNEQFF
d_call: TRBD1; cdr3_length: 14; clone_size: NA; v_call: TRBV14; j_call: TRBJ2-5; cdr3_nt: TGTGCCAGCAGCCCGGGACAGGGGGTCGAGACCCAGTACTTC; cdr3_aa: CASSPGQGVETQYF
d_call: TRBD2; cdr3_length: 17; clone_size: NA; v_call: TRBV18; j_call: TRBJ2-1; cdr3_nt: TGTGCCAGCTCCCTCCCGATCGGGGGGGCAAAGCTCAATGAGCAGTTCTTC; cdr3_aa: CASSLPIGGAKLNEQFF
d_call: TRBD1; cdr3_length: 12; clone_size: NA; v_call: TRBV30; j_call: TRBJ2-5; cdr3_nt: TGTGCCTATGACAGGGGGCAAGAGACCCAGTACTTC; cdr3_aa: CAYDRGQETQYF
d_call: NA; cdr3_length: 15; clone_size: NA; v_call: TRBV5-1; j_call: TRBJ1-5; cdr3_nt: TGCGCCAGCAGCGTAGGAGAGTTTAGCAATCAGCCCCAGCATTTT; cdr3_aa: CASSVGEFSNQPQHF
d_call: TRBD1; cdr3_length: 17; clone_size: NA; v_call: TRBV5-8; j_call: TRBJ1-6; cdr3_nt: TGTGCCAGCAGCTCACAAGGCCGACAGGGCTCAGGTTCACCCCTCCACTTT; cdr3_aa: CASSSQGRQGSGSPLHF
d_call: NA; cdr3_length: 20; clone_size: NA; v_call: TRBV6-1; j_call: TRBJ2-7; cdr3_nt: TGTGCCAGCAGTGCCCAGAATCTTTGGGGGGTCGGCCGGAGCTCCTACGAGCAGTACTTC; cdr3_aa: CASSAQNLWGVGRSSYEQYF
d_call: TRBD1; cdr3_length: 16; clone_size: NA; v_call: TRBV7-2; j_call: TRBJ2-2; cdr3_nt: TGTGCCAGCAGCTCCTACAGGGGACCCAACACCGGGGAGCTGTTTTTT; cdr3_aa: CASSSYRGPNTGELFF
d_call: NA; cdr3_length: 15; clone_size: NA; v_call: TRBV5-1; j_call: TRBJ2-3; cdr3_nt: TGCGCCAGCAGCCCCCAAACTAGTCGCGTAGATACGCAGTATTTT; cdr3_aa: CASSPQTSRVDTQYF
d_call: TRBD2; cdr3_length: 15; clone_size: NA; v_call: TRBV14; j_call: TRBJ2-3; cdr3_nt: TGTGCCAGCAGCCAAGTAGGACTAGTAAGAGATACGCAGTATTTT; cdr3_aa: CASSQVGLVRDTQYF
d_call: NA; cdr3_length: 15; clone_size: NA; v_call: TRBV5-5; j_call: TRBJ2-2; cdr3_nt: TGTGCCAGCAGCCCACGGCAGGGCGGCACCGGGGAGCTGTTTTTT; cdr3_aa: CASSPRQGGTGELFF
d_call: NA; cdr3_length: 15; clone_size: once; v_call: TRBV18; j_call: TRBJ1-2; cdr3_nt: TGTGCCAGCTCACCACCCGCCGGGGTCAACTATGGCTACACCTTC; cdr3_aa: CASSPPAGVNYGYTF
d_call: TRBD2; cdr3_length: 15; clone_size: NA; v_call: TRBV7-3; j_call: TRBJ2-7; cdr3_nt: TGTGCCAGCAGCCTCTCTAGCGGGGGGCCCTACGAGCAGTACTTC; cdr3_aa: CASSLSSGGPYEQYF
d_call: TRBD1; cdr3_length: 14; clone_size: few; v_call: TRBV18; j_call: TRBJ1-5; cdr3_nt: TGTGCCAGCTCCCGCGACAGGGCGGTGCAGCCCCAGCATTTT; cdr3_aa: CASSRDRAVQPQHF
d_call: TRBD1; cdr3_length: 16; clone_size: NA; v_call: TRBV28; j_call: TRBJ2-7; cdr3_nt: TGTGCCAGCCGACGAACTCAGGGGGCGGCCCCCTACGAGCAGTACTTC; cdr3_aa: CASRRTQGAAPYEQYF
d_call: TRBD2; cdr3_length: 15; clone_size: NA; v_call: TRBV7-3; j_call: TRBJ2-3; cdr3_nt: TGTGCCAGCAGCTCTGGACTAGCGGGCACAGATACGCAGTATTTT; cdr3_aa: CASSSGLAGTDTQYF
d_call: NA; cdr3_length: 15; clone_size: NA; v_call: TRBV5-1; j_call: TRBJ2-2; cdr3_nt: TGCGCCAGCAGCTTGTTGGTCAGAAACACCGGGGAGCTGTTTTTT; cdr3_aa: CASSLLVRNTGELFF
d_call: NA; cdr3_length: 12; clone_size: NA; v_call: TRBV30; j_call: TRBJ1-2; cdr3_nt: TGTGCCTGGAGTGGTCGTGACTATGGCTACACCTTC; cdr3_aa: CAWSGRDYGYTF
d_call: NA; cdr3_length: 14; clone_size: NA; v_call: TRBV29-1; j_call: TRBJ2-1; cdr3_nt: TGCAGCGTCGGAGGGGGGGGCTCCTACAATGAGCAGTTCTTC; cdr3_aa: CSVGGGGSYNEQFF